The present T cell receptor (beta chain) was sequenced within a study of type 1 regulatory T cells. Study context: T-allo10 is an in vitro-generated, Tr1-enriched CD4 T cell product specific for alloantigen.

Study-level results: Tr1 cells had a more restricted TCR repertoire than non-Tr1 cells.

Concerning this clonotype itself: The antigen is not known.

Trimming pared 6 bases from V and 4 bases from J, leaving 12 bases between. This CDR3 is 14 amino acids long. Per the germline V gene, CDR1 is KGHSH and CDR2 is LQKENI. MiXCR, applied by TCRdb to the reads, yields one record per CDR3 protein. The top ten hold 8.3% of the sample, which has 70,000 or so distinct CDR3 sequences, around 20% seen once. This receptor was obtained from a human donor in good health. The specimen sequenced was cultured type 1 regulatory T (Tr1) cells, either the whole culture or a sorted fraction (not recorded which). This chain joins TRBV18 and TRBJ1-4; TRBD1 is a possible D gene (6 bases). The CDR3 DNA is TGTGCCAGCTCTCGACAGGCTCATAATGAAAAACTGTTTTTT. This codes for CASSRQAHNEKLFF.